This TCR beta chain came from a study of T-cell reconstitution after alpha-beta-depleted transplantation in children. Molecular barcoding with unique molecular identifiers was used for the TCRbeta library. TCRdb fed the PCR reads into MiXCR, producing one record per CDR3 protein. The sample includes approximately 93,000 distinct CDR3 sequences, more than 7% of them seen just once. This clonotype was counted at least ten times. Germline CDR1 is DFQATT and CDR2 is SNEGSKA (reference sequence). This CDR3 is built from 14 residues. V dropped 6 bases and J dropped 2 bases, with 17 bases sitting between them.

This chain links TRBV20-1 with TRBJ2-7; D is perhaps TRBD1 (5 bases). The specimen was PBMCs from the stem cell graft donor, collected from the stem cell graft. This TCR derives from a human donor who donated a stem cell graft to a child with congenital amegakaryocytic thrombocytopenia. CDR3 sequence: CSADQTETAYEQYF. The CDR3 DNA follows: TGCAGTGCGGACCAGACAGAGACTGCCTACGAGCAGTACTTC.